The source of this TCR beta chain is a study of Ad26.COV2.S vaccination and SARS-CoV-2 variants. Described treatment: around 19 received Ad26.COV2.S at low or high dose, single or two shots; 5 received placebo; per-sample allocation not given. The study sampled participants on day 63 after the first vaccine or placebo injection. Some clones are missing from TCRdb's copy, which holds only in-frame ones; the method was immunoSEQ multiplex PCR. This sample has some 340,000 clones, with 70% to 90% found just once. CDR1 and CDR2 from the germline V gene are SQVTM and ANQGSEA. Losses at the gene ends were 6 bases for V and 0 bases for J; bases not matched to a gene: 3. This CDR3 region has 13 residues.

The source was peripheral blood, collected in a trial of Ad26.COV2.S vaccine versus placebo. The receptor comes from a person between 18 and 60 years old who received the Ad26.COV2.S COVID-19 vaccine or a placebo. V usage is TRBV29-1 and J usage is TRBJ1-1; 8 positions agree with TRBD1. The CDR3 reads CSVEGQVNTEAFF. CDR3 nucleotides: TGCAGCGTGGAGGGACAGGTGAACACTGAAGCTTTCTTT.